This record concerns one T cell receptor (beta chain) sequence. The data originate from a study of blood T cell repertoires in COVID-19. Across the study: In each case, the material was cDNA or gDNA derived from T cells, B-cell-depleted T cells, or PBMCs.

Authors' data handling: Estimation of nucleated cell counts was performed using reference gene primer amplification. TCRdb's copy holds only in-frame clones and misses some; the assay was immunoSEQ multiplex PCR. V and J calls and clone size follow that table, whereas D and trimming were derived from the DNA. The table shows 260,000 or so clones, with 81% occurring only once. Seattle-derived patients entered the study during active infection and were followed longitudinally. The CDR3 is made up of 15 amino acids. The V gene's germline CDR1 is SEHNR and CDR2 FQNEAQ (reference sequence). V gave up 10 bases and J gave up 3 bases, with 18 bases separating them.

What was sequenced was peripheral blood. The chain links TRBV7-9 to TRBJ2-2; D is perhaps TRBD2 (7 bases). The clonotype comes from a woman older than 75 with COVID-19, enrolled during active disease. CDR3 sequence: CATRRGAKDTGELFF. In DNA, the CDR3 is TGTGCCACCCGCCGGGGGGCCAAAGACACCGGGGAGCTGTTTTTT. Complete variable domain (other parts from reference TRBV7-9 and TRBJ2-2): DTGVSQNPRHKITKRGQNVTFRCDPISEHNRLYWYRQTLGQGPEFLTYFQNEAQLEKSRLLSDRFSAERPKGSFSTLEIQRTEQGDSAMYLCATRRGAKDTGELFFGEGSRLTVL.